This TCR beta chain was sequenced during a study of T cell repertoires in ileal Crohn's disease. Study overall: Patients had a median approximately 8-year disease duration, and roughly 38% were active smokers. Regarding the study as a whole: Postoperative endoscopy occurred within one year, median roughly 7.1 months. Every patient over 26.8% clonality showed endoscopic recurrence.

For this clone: The antigen remains unidentified.

Germline assignment: CDR1 LNHDA and CDR2 SQIVND (reference sequence). There are 13 residues in the CDR3. V lost 7 bases and J 5 bases, leaving 13 bases between the germline ends. Profiling relied on immunoSEQ multiplex PCR, and the TCRdb table lists in-frame clones only, not all of them. The top ten hold about 1.9% of the sample, which has about 62,000 clones, 85% to 90% seen once. Time point given: neoterminal ileum biopsy at postoperative endoscopy, about 6 months after surgery. This TCR was sampled from an adult with Crohn's disease. The specimen sequenced was ileal tissue. The gene calls are TRBV19 and TRBJ2-3, with a possible D match to TRBD2 (5 bases). This chain's CDR3 is CASKGLLIDTQYF. CDR3 nucleotides: TGTGCCAGTAAAGGACTTCTCATAGATACGCAGTATTTT.